This T cell receptor (beta chain) was sequenced during a study of cytomegalovirus exposure and HLA in healthy donors (dated by TCRdb to the late 2010s). Looking at the study overall: According to an earlier analysis of a few hundred of the donors, some 170 million T cells yielded some 120 million unique TCR beta sequences and approximately 300 Gb of sequence data. All discovery cohort repertoires had been generated using a single sequencing platform. A separate validation cohort of roughly 110 different subjects was used in addition to the approximately 700-subject first cohort. Across about 370 genotyped donors of the cohort, an average of roughly 250,000 unique TCR beta nucleotide sequences per donor were sequenced, and roughly 17% of those sequences were non-productive. A later genetic analysis used genome-wide SNP genotypes for about three fifths of the 666 donors, treating that subset as a discovery cohort. An earlier analysis of around 580 of the donors used high-throughput TCR beta sequencing to judge whether each TCR beta V gene segment behaved as functional or pseudogenic. An early release that covered around 590 HLA-typed donors contained around 330 gigabases of sequencing data and 80 million or so unique TCR sequences. The study combined high-throughput TCR immunosequencing, statistical association of individual TCRs with disease status, and machine learning to predict cytomegalovirus infection status. Donor age, sex, ethnicity and CMV serostatus were compiled alongside the repertoire data. The number of typed donors differed by locus: roughly 629-640 for A, B, C, DRB1 and DQB1; 500 to 550 for DQA1; over 600 for DPA1; and some 470 for DPB1. Among the approximately 420 genotyped donors, around 81% belonged to the genetic ancestry cluster associated with self-reported Caucasian donors. The later analysis used no new phenotypic data to find candidate immune exposures, relying instead on TCR beta sequences and their occurrence across donors. Because of strong linkage in the cohort, four or five DR-DQ haplotypes were treated as single units for association and clustering. The study aimed to test whether cataloging public T cell receptors could reveal signatures of past pathogen exposure. The study profiled the T cell repertoires of hundreds of subjects by immunosequencing and related them to cytomegalovirus serostatus. A later analysis re-analyzed previously published TCR beta repertoires from hundreds of donors and added high-resolution HLA genotyping to study TCR occurrence patterns. HLA typing included class I and class II loci at four-digit resolution. Overall study outcomes, separate from this receptor: Because the 87-base-pair reads could not distinguish some IMGT-functional V segments, including TRBV6-2 and TRBV6-3, those segments were excluded. The presence/absence analyses assumed that sequencing depth was roughly uniform across donors, and that assumption may not be true. Because counts were too low, under 20 rarely observed V segments, including chromosome 9 orphons, were left out of the earlier analysis of 500 to 750 of the donors. Across donors, most TCR sequences were observed very rarely, whereas some public TCRs were present in many individuals. An earlier analysis of approximately 600 of the donors showed that most TCR beta V segments appeared in productive rearrangements either about 90% or about 30% of the time, which broadly matched IMGT annotations. Several of the top co-occurrence clusters appeared to be linked to parvovirus B19, influenza, CMV and Epstein-Barr virus, according to a later analysis. Correlated functional status among segregating V segments might be attributable to linkage disequilibrium, but an unknown experimental factor could not be ruled out. Strong co-occurrence of HLA alleles, especially DR and DQ, made assigning TCR associations to individual alleles difficult. The study gave a list of 150 to 200 TCR beta chains associated with cytomegalovirus. A cluster of highly shared sequence variants was judged likely to represent a technical artifact of the sequencing pipeline. At a false discovery rate of 0.05, a later analysis linked 16,951 TCR beta sequences to specific HLA alleles. It was suggested by the authors that the approach could potentially be generalized to other disease states and immunological phenotypes. In a later analysis, HLA-associated TCR beta chains were found to be more clonally expanded and to have lower generation probabilities than equally common non-associated chains. In a later analysis, TCR association rates were found to vary across HLA loci, with the most associated TCRs seen for DRB1 alleles and the fewest for HLA-C alleles. In vitro tests confirmed that a few of the cytomegalovirus-associated TCR beta chains recognize cytomegalovirus antigens. A later genetic analysis reported fewer N-insertions in productive TCRs among donors in an Asian-associated ancestry cluster than the roughly 620-donor mean. Most CMV-associated TCR beta chains appeared to be HLA-restricted in a later analysis, and the HLA associations seemed to be driven largely by CMV exposure. A further reported finding was that TCR beta sequences accurately predicted the HLA-A and HLA-B alleles for most subjects in the first cohort. A later genetic analysis associated a missense DCLRE1C variant with V-gene and J-gene trimming of TCR beta chains, and an independent cohort replicated the association. Because HLA typing was missing for some donors at each locus, association tests included only the typed subset. The only immune exposure information available for the cohort was CMV serostatus. The classifier was reported to diagnose cytomegalovirus status with high specificity and sensitivity in both the original cohort and the validation cohort. Only TCR beta chains were sequenced in this cohort, and the absence of alpha or paired-chain data limited detectable features.

The library relied on the immunoSEQ multiplex PCR assay. For the multiplex PCR, a mixture combining 60 forward primers for TCR Vbeta segments and 13 reverse primers for TCR Jbeta segments was used. The CDR3 region of rearranged TCR beta genes was amplified from genomic DNA with a multiplex PCR assay. The amplified TCR beta libraries were sequenced on the Illumina HiSeq System as 87-base-pair reads. The authors' analysis ran thus. Across the 600 to 700 repertoires, a later analysis counted around 80 million unique TCR beta chains, 9 million to 14 million of which were shared by at least two donors. To remove PCR and sequencing errors, raw reads were error-corrected and collapsed into unique sequences using a nearest-neighbor algorithm that merged closely related sequences. Alignment of CDR3 sequences to IMGT reference sequences was used to assign V, D and J gene segments. For a sequence to be retained, a match of at least six nucleotides was required to both a V gene segment and a J gene segment. Rearrangements were classified as productive when the CDR3 lacked stop codons and remained in frame with V and J, and all other rearrangements were classified as non-productive. CDR3 was defined by IMGT convention, running from the second conserved V-encoded cysteine to the conserved J-encoded phenylalanine. The earlier analysis of some 580 of the donors excluded any sequence lacking an unambiguous match to a single V gene segment. An earlier analysis of 587 of the donors called V segments functional above 56.7% productive rearrangements and segregating when the between-donor standard deviation exceeded 5%. A statistical classification framework was built for diagnosing cytomegalovirus status from the catalog of TCR beta chain sequences. In a later analysis, TCR nucleotide sequences were compared against IMGT/GENE-DB human TR gene sequences so that V and J genes could be assigned. The TCRdist pipeline was used in a later analysis to assign CDR3 sequences and most-parsimonious VDJ recombination scenarios. In a later analysis, each TCR beta chain was defined by its CDR3 amino acid sequence together with its V-gene family, and reads lacking a unique V-gene family were excluded. As a way to deal with suspected cross-contamination and a sequencing artifact, a later analysis dropped 500 to 700 nucleotide sequences that were highly shared and had low generation probability. For each public chain, a later analysis derived a clonal expansion index from normalized ranks of inferred template counts within each repertoire. A later analysis computed generation probabilities with a VDJ recombination model fitted to out-of-frame rearrangements, and checked the results against IGoR. A later analysis scored TCR-TCR, TCR-HLA and TCR-CMV co-occurrence with hypergeometric tests, applying a repertoire-size bias correction to TCR pairs. To estimate false discovery rates, a later analysis permuted the HLA or CMV assignments 20 times. In a later analysis, co-occurring TCRs were grouped with DBSCAN, and TCRdist sequence similarity was added when clustering was performed within HLA-allele-positive subsets. Repertoires with fewer than 30,000 or more than 120,000 public chains were left out of co-occurrence clustering, as were about five repertoires with anomalous nucleotide sharing. As stored in TCRdb, this immuneACCESS dataset retains in-frame rearrangements with V and J assigned. A fraction of the clones does not appear; measured against another copy, unresolved V genes explain less than half of the discrepancy, and the remainder lacks a known reason. From that table come the V and J calls and clone size; the DNA was used to work out D and trimming. Recorded for this sample are about 98,000 clones; approximately 78% of them occurred a single time. The ten largest clones represent 1.4% of the sample.

On this clone itself: What antigen it recognizes has not been identified. There are no base qualities to consult, and no much larger clone falls within one base. Other DNA sequences in this specimen translate into the identical CDR3.

The CDR3 spans 14 residues, from the cysteine through the phenylalanine. This entry keeps only the CDR3 DNA: 42 bases, framed from base 1. V loses 5 bases at its end and J loses 8 bases; junction bases beyond the gene matches: 4. CDR1 and CDR2 were assigned from the germline V gene as SGHTA and FQGNSA. The cohort was made up of around 720 healthy bone marrow donors. All cohort members were sampled while nominally healthy, although unrecorded immune exposures were likely present. The donor tested CMV seronegative, placing the donor among the 352 seronegative members of the cohort. A peripheral blood sample was provided by each donor, and peripheral blood mononuclear cells were used for TCR beta sequencing. Genomic DNA extraction from the blood cell samples was performed with the Qiagen DNeasy Blood Extraction Kit.

Sequencing used PBMCs. This receptor was obtained from a man aged 40-50 years in good health and CMV-seronegative. The sequence joins TRBV7-2 to TRBJ1-4, with 11 junctional bases fitting TRBD1. Here is the DNA: TGTGCCAGCAGCCAGGGACAGGGGGGCGAAAAACTGTTTTTT. This yields the protein CASSQGQGGEKLFF.